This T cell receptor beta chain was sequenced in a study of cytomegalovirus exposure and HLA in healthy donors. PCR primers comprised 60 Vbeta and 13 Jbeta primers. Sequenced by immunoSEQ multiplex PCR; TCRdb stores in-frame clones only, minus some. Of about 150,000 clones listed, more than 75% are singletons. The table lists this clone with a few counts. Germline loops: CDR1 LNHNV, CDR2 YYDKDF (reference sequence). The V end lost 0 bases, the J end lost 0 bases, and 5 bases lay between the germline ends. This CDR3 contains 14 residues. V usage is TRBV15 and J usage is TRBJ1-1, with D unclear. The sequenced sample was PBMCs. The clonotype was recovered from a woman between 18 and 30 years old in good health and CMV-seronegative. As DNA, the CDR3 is TGTGCCACCAGCAGAGATAATCTGAACACTGAAGCTTTCTTT. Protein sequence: CATSRDNLNTEAFF.